The following is a TCR beta chain sequence with its context. This sample stems from a study of T-cell reconstitution after alpha-beta-depleted transplantation in children. Unique molecular identifiers were used in preparing the TCRbeta library. A single record per CDR3 protein comes from TCRdb applying MiXCR to the PCR reads. The top ten clones hold around 10% of a sample with some 280,000 distinct CDR3 sequences, 9.9% of them seen once. CDR1 is MNHEY, CDR2 SVGEGT, per germline. This CDR3 is built from 20 residues. Trimming removed 2 bases from V and 2 bases from J, with 22 bases in between. The V call is TRBV6-2 or TRBV6-3, the J call TRBJ2-6; D is possibly TRBD1 or TRBD2 (5 bases each). Sequences were derived from PBMCs from the stem cell graft donor, sampled from the stem cell graft. The source is a human donor who donated a stem cell graft to a child with SCID. CDR3 loop: CASSYNRSGFLSPGANVLTF. CDR3 in DNA: TGTGCCAGCAGTTACAACAGGTCGGGGTTCCTCTCTCCTGGGGCCAACGTCCTGACTTTC.